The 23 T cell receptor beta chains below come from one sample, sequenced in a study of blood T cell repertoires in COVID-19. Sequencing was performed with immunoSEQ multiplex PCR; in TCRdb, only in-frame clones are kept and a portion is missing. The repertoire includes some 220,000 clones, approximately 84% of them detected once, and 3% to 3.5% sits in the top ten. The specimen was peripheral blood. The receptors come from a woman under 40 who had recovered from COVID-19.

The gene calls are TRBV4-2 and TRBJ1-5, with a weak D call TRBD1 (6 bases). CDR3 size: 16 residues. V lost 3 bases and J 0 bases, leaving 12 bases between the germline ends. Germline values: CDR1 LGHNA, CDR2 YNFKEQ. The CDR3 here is CASSHGTPDSNQPQHF. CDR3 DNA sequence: TGTGCCAGCAGCCATGGGACACCCGATAGCAATCAGCCCCAGCATTTT.

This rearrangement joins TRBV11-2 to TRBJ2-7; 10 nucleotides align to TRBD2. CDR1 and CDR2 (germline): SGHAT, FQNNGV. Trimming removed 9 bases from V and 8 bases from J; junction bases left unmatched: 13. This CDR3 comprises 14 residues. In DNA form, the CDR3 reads TGTGCCAGTAGGAGCCTAGCGGGAGTTATGAAGCAGTACTTC. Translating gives CASRSLAGVMKQYF.

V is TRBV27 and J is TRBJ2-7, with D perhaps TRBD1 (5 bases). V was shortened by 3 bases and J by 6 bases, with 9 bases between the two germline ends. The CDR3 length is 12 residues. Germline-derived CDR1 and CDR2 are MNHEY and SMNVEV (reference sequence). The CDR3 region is CASSFLRGEQYF. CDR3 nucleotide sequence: TGTGCCAGCAGTTTCCTAAGGGGCGAGCAGTACTTC.

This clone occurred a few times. CDR3 DNA: TGTGCCAGCAGCCAACGATGGAGCTCCTACAATGAGCAGTTCTTC. Its protein is CASSQRWSSYNEQFF. This chain links TRBV28 with TRBJ2-1; D is unclear. CDR1 and CDR2 from the germline V gene are MDHEN and SYDVKM. The ends were cut back, 6 bases at V and 0 bases at J, with 12 bases in the middle. The CDR3 is 15 residues long.

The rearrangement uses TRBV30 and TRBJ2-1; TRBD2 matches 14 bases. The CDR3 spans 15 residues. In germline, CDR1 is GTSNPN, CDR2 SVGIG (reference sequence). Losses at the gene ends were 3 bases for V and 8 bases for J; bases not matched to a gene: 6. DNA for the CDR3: TGTGCCTGGAGCTTAGGGACTAGCGGGAGTTATGAGCAGTTCTTC. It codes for CAWSLGTSGSYEQFF.

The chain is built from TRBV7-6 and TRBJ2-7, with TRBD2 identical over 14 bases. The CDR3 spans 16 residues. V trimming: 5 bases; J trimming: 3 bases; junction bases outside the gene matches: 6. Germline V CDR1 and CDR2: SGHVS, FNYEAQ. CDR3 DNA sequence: TGTGCCAGCAGCCCCCTCGGACTAGCGGGAGGCTACGAGCAGTACTTC. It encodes CASSPLGLAGGYEQYF.

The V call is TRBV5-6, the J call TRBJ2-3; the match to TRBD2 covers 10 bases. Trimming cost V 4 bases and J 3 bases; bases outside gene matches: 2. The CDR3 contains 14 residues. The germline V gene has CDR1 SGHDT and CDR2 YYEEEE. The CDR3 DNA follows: TGTGCCAGCAGCCCAGCGGGAGGGACAGATACGCAGTATTTT. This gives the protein CASSPAGGTDTQYF.

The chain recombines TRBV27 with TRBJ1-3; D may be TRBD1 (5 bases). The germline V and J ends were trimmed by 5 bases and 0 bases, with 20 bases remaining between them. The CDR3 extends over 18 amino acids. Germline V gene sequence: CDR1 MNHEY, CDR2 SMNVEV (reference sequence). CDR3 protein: CASSPYAGGGPSGNTIYF. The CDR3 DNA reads TGTGCCAGCAGTCCCTATGCTGGGGGAGGGCCCTCTGGAAACACCATATATTTT.

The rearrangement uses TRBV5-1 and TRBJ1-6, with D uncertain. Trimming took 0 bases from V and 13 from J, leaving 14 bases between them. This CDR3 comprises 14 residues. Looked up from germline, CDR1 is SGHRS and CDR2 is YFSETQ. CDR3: CASSLETGSSPLHF. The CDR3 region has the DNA TGCGCCAGCAGCTTGGAGACGGGTTCGTCGCCCCTCCACTTT.

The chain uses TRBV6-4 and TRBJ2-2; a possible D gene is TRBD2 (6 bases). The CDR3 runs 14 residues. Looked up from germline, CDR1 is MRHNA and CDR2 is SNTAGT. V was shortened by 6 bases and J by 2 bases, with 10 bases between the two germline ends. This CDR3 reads CASSPGLNTGELFF. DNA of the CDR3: TGTGCCAGCAGCCCGGGACTTAACACCGGGGAGCTGTTTTTT.

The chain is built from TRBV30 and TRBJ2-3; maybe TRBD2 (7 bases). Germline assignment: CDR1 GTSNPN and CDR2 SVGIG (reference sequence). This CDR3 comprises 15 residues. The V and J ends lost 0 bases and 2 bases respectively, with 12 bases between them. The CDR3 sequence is CAWSVRGGATDTQYF. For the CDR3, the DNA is TGTGCCTGGAGTGTAAGGGGGGGGGCCACAGATACGCAGTATTTT.

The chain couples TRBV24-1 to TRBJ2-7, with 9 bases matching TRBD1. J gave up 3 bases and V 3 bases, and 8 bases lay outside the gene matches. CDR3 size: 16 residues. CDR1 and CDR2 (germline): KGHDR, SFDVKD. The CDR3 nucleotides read TGTGCCACCAGTGATCCTTCCCAGGGACAGGGCTACGAGCAGTACTTC. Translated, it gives CATSDPSQGQGYEQYF.

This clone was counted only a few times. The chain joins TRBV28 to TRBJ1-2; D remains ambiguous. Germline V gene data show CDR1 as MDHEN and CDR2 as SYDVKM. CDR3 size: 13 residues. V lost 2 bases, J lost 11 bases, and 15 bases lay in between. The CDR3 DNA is TGTGCCAGCAGTTTACCCGGGGAAGGGAGATACACCTTC. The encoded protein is CASSLPGEGRYTF.

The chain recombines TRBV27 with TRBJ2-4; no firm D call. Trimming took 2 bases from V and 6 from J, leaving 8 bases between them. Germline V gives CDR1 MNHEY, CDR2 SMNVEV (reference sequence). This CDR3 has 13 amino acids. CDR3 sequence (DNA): TGTGCCAGCAGTTTAACACCACGAAACATTCAGTACTTC. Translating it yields CASSLTPRNIQYF.

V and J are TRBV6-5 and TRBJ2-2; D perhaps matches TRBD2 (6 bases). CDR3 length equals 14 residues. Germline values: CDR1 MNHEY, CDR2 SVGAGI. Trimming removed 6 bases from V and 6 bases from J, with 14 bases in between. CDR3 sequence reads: CASRTAGFAGELFF. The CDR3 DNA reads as TGTGCCAGCAGAACCGCGGGGTTCGCCGGGGAGCTGTTTTTT.

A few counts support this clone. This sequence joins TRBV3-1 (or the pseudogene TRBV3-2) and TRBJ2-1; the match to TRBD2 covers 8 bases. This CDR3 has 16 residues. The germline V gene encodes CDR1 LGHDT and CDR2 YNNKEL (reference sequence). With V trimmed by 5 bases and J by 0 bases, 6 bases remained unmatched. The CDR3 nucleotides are TGTGCCAGCAGCGCGAGCGGGAGAACCTCCTACAATGAGCAGTTCTTC. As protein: CASSASGRTSYNEQFF.

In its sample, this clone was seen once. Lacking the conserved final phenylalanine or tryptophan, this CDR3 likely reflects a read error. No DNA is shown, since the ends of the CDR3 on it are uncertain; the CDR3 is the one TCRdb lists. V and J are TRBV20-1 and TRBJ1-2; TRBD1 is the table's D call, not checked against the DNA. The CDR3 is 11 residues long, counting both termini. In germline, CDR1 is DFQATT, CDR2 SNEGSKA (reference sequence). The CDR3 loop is CSAVHSGTAGL.

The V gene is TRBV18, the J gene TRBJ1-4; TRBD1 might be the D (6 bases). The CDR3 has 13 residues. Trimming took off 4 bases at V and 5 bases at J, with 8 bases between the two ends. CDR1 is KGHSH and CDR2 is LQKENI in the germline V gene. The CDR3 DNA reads TGTGCCAGCTCACGGGACATCAATGAAAAACTGTTTTTT. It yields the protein CASSRDINEKLFF.

The CDR3 nucleotides are TGTGCCAGCAGCTTGGCCCAGGAAAAACTGTTTTTT. It encodes CASSLAQEKLFF. J is TRBJ1-4 and V is TRBV5-6; no reliable D call. V was pared by 0 bases and J by 8 bases, with 5 bases between. The CDR3 extends over 12 amino acids. The germline V gene has CDR1 SGHDT and CDR2 YYEEEE.

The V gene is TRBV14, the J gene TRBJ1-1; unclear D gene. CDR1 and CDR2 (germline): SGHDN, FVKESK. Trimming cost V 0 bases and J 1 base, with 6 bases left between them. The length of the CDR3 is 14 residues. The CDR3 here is CASSQDGANTEAFF. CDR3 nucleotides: TGTGCCAGCAGCCAAGACGGTGCGAACACTGAAGCTTTCTTT.

The CDR3 DNA is TGTGCCAGCAGGGTTCCCCTACAGAGCGGCTACACCTTC. Its protein is CASRVPLQSGYTF. The genes are TRBV5-6 and TRBJ1-2; no definite D call. Germline CDR1 reads SGHDT; CDR2 reads YYEEEE. Trimming took 5 bases from V and 8 from J, leaving 16 bases between them. The CDR3 has 13 amino acids.

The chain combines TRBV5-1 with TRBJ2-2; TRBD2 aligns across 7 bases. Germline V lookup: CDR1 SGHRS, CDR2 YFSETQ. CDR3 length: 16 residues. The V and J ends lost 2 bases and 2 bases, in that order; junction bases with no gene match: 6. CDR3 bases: TGCGCCAGCAGCTTTACTCTAGCGGTAAACACCGGGGAGCTGTTTTTT. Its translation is CASSFTLAVNTGELFF. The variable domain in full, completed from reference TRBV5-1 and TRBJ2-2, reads KAGVTQTPRYLIKTRGQQVTLSCSPISGHRSVSWYQQTPGQGLQFLFEYFSETQRNKGNFPGRFSGRQFSNSRSEMNVSTLELGDSALYLCASSFTLAVNTGELFFGEGSRLTVL.

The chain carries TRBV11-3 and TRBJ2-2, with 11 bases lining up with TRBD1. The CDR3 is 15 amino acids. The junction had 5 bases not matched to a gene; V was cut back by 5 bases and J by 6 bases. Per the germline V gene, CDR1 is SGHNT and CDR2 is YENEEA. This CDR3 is CASSDTGQGAGELFF. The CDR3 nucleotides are TGTGCCAGCAGCGACACGGGACAGGGGGCCGGGGAGCTGTTTTTT.